The next 26 T cell receptor beta chains were all read from a single sample in a study. Each CDR3 protein gets one entry after TCRdb re-called the RT-PCR reads with MiXCR. The table has about 700,000 distinct CDR3 sequences, approximately 15% seen once. Sequences were obtained from memory CD4+ T cells from blood. The receptors were sampled from a female donor in good health, serving as a healthy control.

The table lists this clonotype with a few counts. The V gene is TRBV10-3, the J gene TRBJ1-2, with D maybe TRBD1 (5 bases). The CDR3 length is 15 residues. V dropped 0 bases and J dropped 0 bases, with 8 bases sitting between them. The V gene's germline CDR1 is ENHRY and CDR2 SYGVKD. The CDR3 reads CAISESGGANYGYTF. The DNA of the CDR3 is TGTGCCATCAGTGAGTCGGGGGGTGCTAACTATGGCTACACCTTC.

V and J are TRBV6-6 and TRBJ2-5; either TRBD1 or TRBD2 may supply D (6 bases each). The CDR3 sequence is 15 residues long. Germline V gives CDR1 MNHNY, CDR2 SVGAGI (reference sequence). V shed 5 bases and J shed 5 bases, with 18 bases lying between them. The CDR3 DNA sequence: TGTGCCAGCAGTGGGCGGGACAACAATAGGGAGACCCAGTACTTC. Protein: CASSGRDNNRETQYF.

This clonotype was seen a few times. The chain is built from TRBV12-3 or TRBV12-4 and TRBJ1-2, with TRBD1 identical over 8 bases. The CDR3 is 16 residues long. Unmatched junction bases numbered 8, after V lost 5 bases and J lost 0 bases. CDR3 region: CASSPGQGQSNYGYTF. Written as DNA, the CDR3 is TGTGCCAGCAGTCCCGGACAGGGCCAGTCTAACTATGGCTACACCTTC.

This clonotype was observed a handful of times. The rearrangement joins TRBV3-1 to TRBJ1-5; maybe TRBD1 (5 bases). This CDR3 comprises 16 residues. V lost 2 bases and J 1 base, leaving 12 bases between the germline ends. The germline V gene encodes CDR1 LGHDT and CDR2 YNNKEL (reference sequence). For the CDR3, the DNA is TGTGCCAGCAGCCAAATGCAGGAGGGGAGCAATCAGCCCCAGCATTTT. Translated: CASSQMQEGSNQPQHF. The full variable domain, in which reference TRBV3-1 and TRBJ1-5 provide the parts outside the CDR3, is DTAVSQTPKYLVTQMGNDKSIKCEQNLGHDTMYWYKQDSKKFLKIMFSYNNKELIINETVPNRFSPKSPDKAHLNLHINSLELGDSAVYFCASSQMQEGSNQPQHFGDGTRLSIL.

This clonotype showed up many times. The J gene is TRBJ2-7, the V gene TRBV5-1; TRBD1 aligns across 9 bases. The CDR3 extends over 15 amino acids. V dropped 4 bases and J dropped 6; count of bases not matched to a gene: 11. The germline gives CDR1 SGHRS, CDR2 YFSETQ. The chain's CDR3 is CASSQHSDRGPEQYF. CDR3 nucleotide sequence: TGCGCCAGCAGCCAGCACTCGGACAGGGGACCCGAGCAGTACTTC.

The CDR3 DNA sequence: TGTGCCAGCAGAGGGGGACTAGGGACCGGCAATGAGCAGTTCTTC. Protein sequence: CASRGGLGTGNEQFF. This sequence joins TRBV9 and TRBJ2-1; 8 bases are a match to TRBD2. V trimming: 5 bases; J trimming: 6 bases; junction bases outside the gene matches: 10. CDR1 is SGDLS, CDR2 YYNGEE, per germline. The CDR3 runs 15 residues.

This clonotype was detected only a few times. The rearrangement joins TRBV7-9 to TRBJ1-5; no clear D gene. Germline V gene sequence: CDR1 SEHNR, CDR2 FQNEAQ (reference sequence). Trimming left V 5 bases short and J 5 bases short, with 16 bases between. The CDR3 contains 15 residues. The CDR3 coding sequence is TGTGCCAGCAGCGCAGGCAAGACGGGCGATCAGCCCCAGCATTTT. Protein sequence: CASSAGKTGDQPQHF. Looking up the rest from reference TRBV7-9 and TRBJ1-5 gives the full variable domain: DTGVSQNPRHKITKRGQNVTFRCDPISEHNRLYWYRQTLGQGPEFLTYFQNEAQLEKSRLLSDRFSAERPKGSFSTLEIQRTEQGDSAMYLCASSAGKTGDQPQHFGDGTRLSIL.

The chain couples TRBV6-1 to TRBJ1-1; D is perhaps TRBD1 (6 bases). Germline V CDR1 and CDR2: MNHNS, SASEGT. Trimming took 6 bases from V and 7 from J, leaving 15 bases between them. The CDR3 is 13 amino acids. The CDR3 sequence is CASSADYRVEAFF. Written as DNA, the CDR3 is TGTGCCAGCAGCGCCGACTACAGGGTTGAAGCTTTCTTT.

This chain joins TRBV19 and TRBJ2-2; 11 bases line up with TRBD2. With 5 bases clipped from V and 4 bases from J, the junction kept 9 bases outside the gene matches. This CDR3 region has 17 residues. The V gene's germline CDR1 is LNHDA and CDR2 SQIVND (reference sequence). The CDR3 loop reads CASSPLSGRAGTGELFF. CDR3 sequence (DNA): TGTGCCAGTAGTCCTCTTAGCGGGAGGGCCGGCACCGGGGAGCTGTTTTTT.

This clonotype appeared a few times. This chain connects TRBV7-3 to TRBJ2-3; D is possibly TRBD1 (5 bases). Deletions cut 1 base from V and 2 bases from J, with 13 bases between. Germline assignment: CDR1 SGHTA and CDR2 FQGTGA. This CDR3 spans 16 amino acids. This CDR3 reads CASSLKGATSTDTQYF. CDR3 nucleotides: TGTGCCAGCAGCTTAAAAGGGGCTACCTCCACAGATACGCAGTATTTT. Looking up the rest from reference TRBV7-3 and TRBJ2-3 gives the full variable domain: GAGVSQTPSNKVTEKGKYVELRCDPISGHTALYWYRQSLGQGPEFLIYFQGTGAADDSGLPNDRFFAVRPEGSVSTLKIQRTERGDSAVYLCASSLKGATSTDTQYFGPGTRLTVL.

The chain recombines TRBV6-6 with TRBJ1-6, with a weak D call TRBD1 (5 bases). CDR3 size: 15 residues. Trimming shortened V by 7 bases and J by 10 bases, and 20 bases separated the two germline ends. Germline-derived CDR1 and CDR2 are MNHNY and SVGAGI (reference sequence). The CDR3 here is CASTSAEGLRSPLHF. The CDR3, as DNA: TGTGCCAGCACCTCCGCCGAGGGGCTCAGATCACCCCTCCACTTT.

This clonotype was picked up a small number of times. The chain has TRBV18 and TRBJ2-2, with a tentative D call TRBD2 (6 bases). This CDR3 comprises 14 residues. Trimming took 6 bases from V and 6 from J, leaving 14 bases between them. Germline V CDR1 and CDR2: KGHSH, LQKENI. CDR3 DNA sequence: TGTGCCAGCTCGACGTCCGGGAGCGCCGGGGAGCTGTTTTTT. Translation gives CASSTSGSAGELFF.

This clonotype was counted ten times or more. This chain links TRBV6-5 with TRBJ2-2; 8 nucleotides line up with TRBD2. This CDR3 has 15 residues. V shed 2 bases, J shed 1 base, and the junction held 0 bases outside the gene matches. CDR1 and CDR2 from the germline V gene are MNHEY and SVGAGI. The CDR3 loop reads CASSYTSGNTGELFF. CDR3 in DNA: TGTGCCAGCAGTTACACTAGCGGGAACACCGGGGAGCTGTTTTTT.

This clonotype was detected only a few times. The chain has TRBV28 and TRBJ1-1, with D unresolved. Germline V gene data show CDR1 as MDHEN and CDR2 as SYDVKM. V lost 10 bases and J 7 bases, leaving 16 bases between the germline ends. The CDR3 totals 12 residues. The CDR3 DNA sequence: TGTGCCACGGAGGCGATGGCGAATGAAGCTTTCTTT. Protein: CATEAMANEAFF. The variable domain in full, completed from reference TRBV28 and TRBJ1-1, reads DVKVTQSSRYLVKRTGEKVFLECVQDMDHENMFWYRQDPGLGLRLIYFSYDVKMKEKGDIPEGYSVSREKKERFSLILESASTNQTSMYLCATEAMANEAFFGQGTRLTVV.

This clonotype was found a few times. The chain couples TRBV12-3 or TRBV12-4 to TRBJ2-1; D call uncertain. The CDR3 is made up of 10 amino acids. Deletions cut 5 bases from V and 9 bases from J, with 5 bases between. Here the CDR3 reads CASSTGEQFF. The CDR3 nucleotides read TGTGCCAGCAGTACTGGTGAGCAGTTCTTC.

As regards this clonotype: A read error is possible here, since a much larger clone lies one base away. The chain carries TRBV12-3 or TRBV12-4 and TRBJ1-5; a weak D match, TRBD1 (5 bases). This CDR3 is built from 17 residues. Trimming stripped 6 bases from V and 0 bases from J, with 18 bases between. CDR3 nucleotides: TGTGCCAGCAGACGCGCGGGGGGGGTCTATAGCAATCAGCCCCAGCATTTT. Protein product: CASRRAGGVYSNQPQHF.

The V and J genes are TRBV25-1 and TRBJ2-7; D possibly corresponds to TRBD2 (5 bases). The germline V gene encodes CDR1 MGHDK and CDR2 SYGVNS. V dropped 3 bases and J dropped 0 bases, with 6 bases sitting between them. There are 13 residues in the CDR3. This chain's CDR3 is CASSDGSSYEQYF. In DNA form, the CDR3 reads TGTGCCAGCAGTGATGGGAGCTCCTACGAGCAGTACTTC.

This clonotype was counted many times. V and J are TRBV28 and TRBJ1-5; D is perhaps TRBD1 (6 bases). V was pared by 6 bases and J by 5 bases, with 11 bases between. Germline V gene data show CDR1 as MDHEN and CDR2 as SYDVKM. The CDR3 extends over 13 amino acids. The CDR3 coding sequence is TGTGCCAGCAGCTTTAACAGGGATCAGCCCCAGCATTTT. Protein sequence: CASSFNRDQPQHF. The variable domain in full, completed from reference TRBV28 and TRBJ1-5, reads DVKVTQSSRYLVKRTGEKVFLECVQDMDHENMFWYRQDPGLGLRLIYFSYDVKMKEKGDIPEGYSVSREKKERFSLILESASTNQTSMYLCASSFNRDQPQHFGDGTRLSIL.

The gene calls are TRBV7-9 and TRBJ1-5, with D tentatively TRBD1 (5 bases). This CDR3 has 13 amino acids. Trimming left V 2 bases short and J 9 bases short, with 11 bases between. Germline CDR1 and CDR2: SEHNR and FQNEAQ (reference sequence). CDR3 residues: CASSLQGPGPQHF. The CDR3 DNA sequence: TGTGCCAGCAGCTTACAGGGACCGGGGCCCCAGCATTTT.

This clonotype appeared many times. The V gene is TRBV20-1, the J gene TRBJ1-5; the D gene is possibly TRBD1 (6 bases). Trimming shortened V by 0 bases and J by 9 bases, and 15 bases separated the two germline ends. Germline assignment: CDR1 DFQATT and CDR2 SNEGSKA (reference sequence). The CDR3 has 14 amino acids. Written as DNA, the CDR3 is TGCAGTGCTAGAGAAGGACAGCATCTTGCGCCCCAGCATTTT. It encodes CSAREGQHLAPQHF.

The sample holds many counts of this clonotype. The chain combines TRBV24-1 with TRBJ1-2, with 8 bases that match TRBD1. The CDR3 is made up of 16 amino acids. The germline gives CDR1 KGHDR, CDR2 SFDVKD. V gave up 3 bases and J gave up 7 bases; unmatched junction bases: 12. The CDR3 DNA follows: TGTGCCACCAGTGATCCCGGGACAGGCGATTCCAGTGGCTACACCTTC. Translated: CATSDPGTGDSSGYTF.

The table lists this clonotype with many counts. The chain employs TRBV20-1 and TRBJ2-7; perhaps TRBD2 as D (5 bases). Deletions cut 0 bases from V and 8 bases from J, with 14 bases between. The CDR3 covers 13 residues. Germline V gene sequence: CDR1 DFQATT, CDR2 SNEGSKA (reference sequence). The CDR3 coding sequence is TGCAGTGCTAGAGATAGCGTAGGGAAGCAGCAGTACTTC. Its protein product is CSARDSVGKQQYF.

This clonotype showed up just a few times. V usage is TRBV12-3 or TRBV12-4 and J usage is TRBJ1-3; no firm D call. The length of the CDR3 is 14 residues. The V and J ends lost 2 bases and 4 bases respectively, with 9 bases between them. The CDR3 sequence is CASSLSSEGNTIYF. CDR3 DNA: TGTGCCAGCAGTTTATCTTCCGAAGGAAACACCATATATTTT.

This clonotype was observed a few times. The chain has TRBV27 and TRBJ1-6, with TRBD1 as a possible D gene (5 bases). This CDR3 is 15 amino acids long. V was clipped by 5 bases and J by 7 bases, with 15 bases between them. Germline values: CDR1 MNHEY, CDR2 SMNVEV (reference sequence). The CDR3 DNA sequence: TGTGCCAGCAGTCAAAGCGGGGGTGAGAATTCACCCCTCCACTTT. Amino acid sequence: CASSQSGGENSPLHF.

This clonotype has more than one count but fewer than ten. V is TRBV6-5 and J is TRBJ2-1; D might be TRBD1 (6 bases). Trimming took 0 bases from V and 0 from J, leaving 15 bases between them. Per the germline V gene, CDR1 is MNHEY and CDR2 is SVGAGI. The CDR3 has 18 amino acids. In DNA form, the CDR3 reads TGTGCCAGCAGTTACTCGTCCCTAACAGGGAACTCCTACAATGAGCAGTTCTTC. Encoded protein: CASSYSSLTGNSYNEQFF.

This clonotype has more than one count but fewer than ten. The chain recombines TRBV25-1 with TRBJ2-3, with D perhaps TRBD1 (6 bases). Germline CDR1 reads MGHDK; CDR2 reads SYGVNS. The CDR3 sequence is 15 residues long. V dropped 4 bases and J dropped 0 bases, with 11 bases sitting between them. CDR3 bases: TGTGCCAGCAGTGCCAGGGGTCGGAGCACAGATACGCAGTATTTT. Translating gives CASSARGRSTDTQYF.